Shown below are 26 T cell receptor beta chains from a single sample sequenced in a study of Ad26.COV2.S vaccination and SARS-CoV-2 variants. Treatment in this sample: roughly 18 received Ad26.COV2.S at low or high dose, single or two shots; roughly five received placebo; per-sample allocation not given. Samples came from day 63 after the first vaccine or placebo injection. Assay: immunoSEQ multiplex PCR; the TCRdb copy retains only in-frame clones and omits some. The repertoire holds about 480,000 clones, around nine tenths seen once, with roughly 13% in the top ten. The sequences come from peripheral blood, collected in a trial of Ad26.COV2.S vaccine versus placebo. These TCRs come from a person aged 18-65 years who received the Ad26.COV2.S COVID-19 vaccine or a placebo.

This sequence joins TRBV2 and TRBJ1-6; the match to TRBD1 covers 7 bases. Trimming cost V 2 bases and J 9 bases; bases outside gene matches: 4. The germline gives CDR1 SNHLY, CDR2 FYNNEI. The CDR3 runs to 14 residues. The CDR3 protein is CASSEQGQLSPLHF. The CDR3 coding sequence is TGTGCCAGCAGTGAACAGGGACAGCTTTCACCCCTCCACTTT. The complete variable domain, with remaining parts taken from reference TRBV2 and TRBJ1-6, reads EPEVTQTPSHQVTQMGQEVILRCVPISNHLYFYWYRQILGQKVEFLVSFYNNEISEKSEIFDDQFSVERPDGSNFTLKIRSTKLEDSAMYFCASSEQGQLSPLHFGNGTRLTVT.

The chain employs TRBV28 and TRBJ2-1; D possibly corresponds to TRBD2 (5 bases). V shed 8 bases and J shed 9 bases, with 26 bases lying between them. The CDR3 runs 16 residues. Germline V gives CDR1 MDHEN, CDR2 SYDVKM. In nucleotides, the CDR3 is TGTGCCAGCCTTCCTTCCATAACTGCCGACTACGGTGAGCAGTTCTTC. Protein sequence: CASLPSITADYGEQFF.

This chain connects TRBV3-1 (or the pseudogene TRBV3-2) to TRBJ2-7, with 7 bases that match TRBD1. J was trimmed by 6 bases and V by 3 bases; bases with no gene match: 5. Germline values: CDR1 LGHDT, CDR2 YNNKEL (reference sequence). This CDR3 is built from 13 residues. The CDR3 spells CASSHGTGVEQYF. CDR3 DNA: TGTGCCAGCAGCCACGGCACAGGGGTCGAGCAGTACTTC.

V gene TRBV7-9 combines with J gene TRBJ1-1; 7 nucleotides line up with TRBD1. This CDR3 spans 17 amino acids. J lost 8 bases, V lost 7 bases, and 22 bases had no gene match. Germline V CDR1 and CDR2: SEHNR, FQNEAQ (reference sequence). The CDR3 loop reads CASILGLGGLAPGEAFF. DNA of the CDR3: TGTGCCAGCATCCTCGGATTAGGGGGCCTGGCCCCGGGGGAAGCTTTCTTT.

The chain joins TRBV20-1 to TRBJ1-4; D is unclear. Trimming took 3 bases from V and 8 from J, leaving 16 bases between them. Germline-derived CDR1 and CDR2 are DFQATT and SNEGSKA (reference sequence). CDR3 length equals 14 residues. CDR3 in amino acids: CSASTSGRNEKLFF. In DNA form, the CDR3 reads TGCAGTGCTAGTACGAGTGGAAGGAACGAAAAACTGTTTTTT.

This chain links TRBV6-4 with TRBJ2-2; 12 nucleotides agree with TRBD2. CDR1 is MRHNA and CDR2 is SNTAGT in the germline V gene. This CDR3 is built from 19 residues. After removal of 6 bases from V and 4 bases from J, the junction contained 15 bases not matched to a gene. CDR3 protein: CASSPEGRGLAGSTGELFF. For the CDR3, the DNA is TGTGCCAGCAGCCCCGAGGGACGTGGACTAGCGGGGAGCACCGGGGAGCTGTTTTTT.

The chain joins TRBV7-2 to TRBJ2-6, with TRBD1 matching 8 bases. This CDR3 contains 15 residues. Germline trimming cut 5 bases from V and 2 bases from J; bases unmatched to any gene: 2. Germline CDR1 SGHTA, CDR2 FQGNSA. CDR3 bases: TGTGCCAGCAGCCGGACAGGGACTGGGGCCAACGTCCTGACTTTC. Encoded protein: CASSRTGTGANVLTF.

The chain is built from TRBV24-1 and TRBJ2-1; D not certain. V shed 1 base and J shed 7 bases, with 16 bases lying between them. This CDR3 comprises 16 residues. Germline loops: CDR1 KGHDR, CDR2 SFDVKD. Here the CDR3 reads CATSDLNFGETNEQFF. CDR3 bases: TGTGCCACCAGTGATTTAAATTTTGGAGAGACAAATGAGCAGTTCTTC.

The chain joins TRBV15 to TRBJ1-1; no firm D call. Trimming took 0 bases from V and 0 from J, leaving 5 bases between them. Germline V gene sequence: CDR1 LNHNV, CDR2 YYDKDF (reference sequence). CDR3 length equals 14 residues. The CDR3 protein is CATSRELLNTEAFF. CDR3 sequence (DNA): TGTGCCACCAGCAGAGAACTACTGAACACTGAAGCTTTCTTT.

The genes are TRBV7-9 and TRBJ2-1, with TRBD1 as a possible D gene (5 bases). From germline, CDR1 is SEHNR and CDR2 FQNEAQ (reference sequence). The CDR3 is made up of 13 amino acids. With 5 bases removed from V and 10 bases from J, the gap between germline ends came to 15 bases. In nucleotides, the CDR3 is TGTGCCAGCAGCCTCCTACCACCAGGGGAGCAGTTCTTC. Translating gives CASSLLPPGEQFF.

The genes are TRBV29-1 and TRBJ2-1, with 8 bases that match TRBD2. CDR1 and CDR2 from the germline V gene are SQVTM and ANQGSEA. V shed 7 bases and J 3 bases; nucleotides not matched to a gene: 8. The CDR3 extends over 14 amino acids. The CDR3 DNA reads TGCAGCGCTTTTAGCGGGAAGGGCTACAATGAGCAGTTCTTC. Translation gives CSAFSGKGYNEQFF.

The chain links TRBV3-1 (or the pseudogene TRBV3-2) to TRBJ1-3; D gene unclear. Trimming removed 1 base from V and 0 bases from J, with 1 base in between. This CDR3 has 13 residues. CDR1 and CDR2 (germline): LGHDT, YNNKEL (reference sequence). The CDR3 reads CASSQGSGNTIYF. DNA for the CDR3: TGTGCCAGCAGCCAAGGCTCTGGAAACACCATATATTTT.

This chain uses TRBV5-1 with TRBJ1-2; no definite D call. V was cut by 0 bases and J by 8 bases, with 11 bases left in between. The CDR3 extends over 13 amino acids. Per germline, CDR1 SGHRS and CDR2 YFSETQ. In nucleotides, the CDR3 is TGCGCCAGCAGCTTGGCGGGCGGAGGGGGCTACACCTTC. Protein sequence: CASSLAGGGGYTF.

The chain couples TRBV27 to TRBJ2-7; the D is unclear. V gave up 3 bases and J gave up 3 bases, with 12 bases separating them. CDR3 length: 14 amino acids. Germline CDR1 MNHEY, CDR2 SMNVEV (reference sequence). CDR3 loop: CASSFSRGHYEQYF. As DNA, the CDR3 is TGTGCCAGCAGTTTCTCCAGAGGCCACTACGAGCAGTACTTC.

This clone was detected only a few times. This chain uses TRBV7-8 with TRBJ1-3, with D uncertain. The ends were cut back, 5 bases at V and 7 bases at J, with 21 bases in the middle. CDR3 length equals 16 residues. The germline CDR1 and CDR2 sequences are SGHVS and FQNEAQ. The CDR3 DNA follows: TGTGCCAGCAGCCCCTCGTCCATCACAATTGGTAACACCATATATTTT. Translation: CASSPSSITIGNTIYF.

The genes are TRBV5-1 and TRBJ2-5; TRBD1 matches 10 bases. CDR1 SGHRS and CDR2 YFSETQ come from the germline V gene. After removal of 4 bases from V and 1 base from J, the junction contained 10 bases not matched to a gene. This CDR3 region has 17 residues. The CDR3 DNA reads TGCGCCAGCAGCCATCCTCAAAGGACAGGGGGCCAAGAGACCCAGTACTTC. Protein: CASSHPQRTGGQETQYF.

This clone was found many times. This chain joins TRBV18 and TRBJ2-1; TRBD2 might be the D (6 bases). The CDR3 sequence is 16 residues long. Trimming cost V 0 bases and J 9 bases, with 18 bases left between them. Germline V CDR1 and CDR2: KGHSH, LQKENI. The DNA for the CDR3 is TGTGCCAGCTCACCACCGGCTATTAGAGGGACTTTTGAGCAGTTCTTC. It codes for CASSPPAIRGTFEQFF.

The chain recombines TRBV5-6 with TRBJ1-3; a possible D gene is TRBD1 (6 bases). CDR1 is SGHDT and CDR2 is YYEEEE in the germline V gene. The CDR3 is 13 amino acids. Trimming left V 3 bases short and J 8 bases short, with 12 bases between. The CDR3 nucleotides read TGTGCCAGCAGCTCATTACAGGGTCACACCATATATTTT. Translated, it gives CASSSLQGHTIYF. Variable domain in full (rest from reference TRBV5-6 and TRBJ1-3): DAGVTQSPTHLIKTRGQQVTLRCSPKSGHDTVSWYQQALGQGPQFIFQYYEEEERQRGNFPDRFSGHQFPNYSSELNVNALLLGDSALYLCASSSLQGHTIYFGEGSWLTVV.

J is TRBJ2-5 and V is TRBV15, with D hard to call. The CDR3 runs 13 residues. The germline V gene encodes CDR1 LNHNV and CDR2 YYDKDF (reference sequence). V was pared by 0 bases and J by 6 bases, with 8 bases between. CDR3 DNA: TGTGCCACCAGCAGAGATATTAGGAAGACCCAGTACTTC. It specifies CATSRDIRKTQYF. The full variable domain, completed using reference TRBV15 and TRBJ2-5, is DAMVIQNPRYQVTQFGKPVTLSCSQTLNHNVMYWYQQKSSQAPKLLFHYYDKDFNNEADTPDNFQSRRPNTSFCFLDIRSPGLGDTAMYLCATSRDIRKTQYFGPGTRLLVL.

In its sample, this clone was seen once. The chain employs TRBV10-3 and TRBJ1-5; TRBD1 matches at 8 bases. Losses at the gene ends were 4 bases for V and 6 bases for J; bases not matched to a gene: 5. The CDR3 has 14 residues. The germline gives CDR1 ENHRY, CDR2 SYGVKD. The CDR3 spells CAISGDRGAQPQHF. The CDR3 DNA reads TGTGCCATCAGTGGCGACAGGGGCGCTCAGCCCCAGCATTTT.

The chain has TRBV5-8 and TRBJ1-3; D call uncertain. Germline CDR1 reads SGHTS; CDR2 reads YDEGEE. The V gene lost 5 bases and the J gene lost 4 bases, with 7 bases spanning the gap. This CDR3 is built from 12 residues. Here the CDR3 DNA reads TGTGCCAGCAGACGTCTAGGAAACACCATATATTTT. This sequence encodes CASRRLGNTIYF.

The chain employs TRBV7-2 and TRBJ1-5; possibly TRBD1 for D (5 bases). The CDR3 sequence is 14 residues long. Per the germline V gene, CDR1 is SGHTA and CDR2 is FQGNSA. V lost 5 bases, J lost 7 bases, and 15 bases lay in between. In DNA, the CDR3 is TGTGCCAGCAGCGAAGGGTGGGGGAACCAGCCCCAGCATTTT. Translating gives CASSEGWGNQPQHF.

This clone was seen just once. V is TRBV2 and J is TRBJ2-7; TRBD2 is a possible D gene (6 bases). CDR3 length equals 13 residues. The germline V gene has CDR1 SNHLY and CDR2 FYNNEI. Trimming took 7 bases from V and 2 from J, leaving 12 bases between them. The CDR3 coding sequence is TGTGCCAGCACGCTCGGGAGCCCCTACGAGCAGTACTTC. This translates into CASTLGSPYEQYF.

J is TRBJ2-1 and V is TRBV2, with a weak D call TRBD1 (6 bases). Germline values: CDR1 SNHLY, CDR2 FYNNEI. The V and J ends lost 6 bases and 2 bases respectively, with 11 bases between them. The CDR3 loop spans 14 amino acids. The CDR3 coding sequence is TGTGCCAGCAGCTCACAGGGACCCTACAATGAGCAGTTCTTC. It specifies CASSSQGPYNEQFF.

This chain joins TRBV5-6 and TRBJ1-5, with D maybe TRBD1 (5 bases). Germline values: CDR1 SGHDT, CDR2 YYEEEE. The length of the CDR3 is 14 residues. The V gene lost 4 bases and the J gene lost 4 bases, with 12 bases spanning the gap. The CDR3 sequence is CASSPGAANQPQHF. DNA of the CDR3: TGTGCCAGCAGCCCCGGGGCAGCTAATCAGCCCCAGCATTTT.

CDR3 in amino acids: CASKEGAGELFF. The CDR3 DNA reads TGTGCCAGCAAAGAAGGTGCCGGGGAGCTGTTTTTT. The V and J genes are TRBV27 and TRBJ2-2; unclear D gene. V gave up 7 bases and J gave up 6 bases, with 9 bases separating them. In germline, CDR1 is MNHEY, CDR2 SMNVEV (reference sequence). This CDR3 region has 12 residues.